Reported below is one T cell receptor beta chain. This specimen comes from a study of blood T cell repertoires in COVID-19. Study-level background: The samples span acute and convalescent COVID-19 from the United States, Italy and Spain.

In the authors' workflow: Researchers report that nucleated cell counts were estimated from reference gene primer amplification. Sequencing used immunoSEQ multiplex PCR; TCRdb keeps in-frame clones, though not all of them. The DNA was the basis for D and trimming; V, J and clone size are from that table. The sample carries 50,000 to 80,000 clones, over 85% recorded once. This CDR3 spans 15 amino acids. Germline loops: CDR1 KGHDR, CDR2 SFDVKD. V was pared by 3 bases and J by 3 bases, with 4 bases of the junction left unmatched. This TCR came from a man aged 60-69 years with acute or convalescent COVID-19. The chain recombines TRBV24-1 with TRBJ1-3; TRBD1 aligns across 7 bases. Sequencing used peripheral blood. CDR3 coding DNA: TGTGCCACCAGTGATCCAGGACAGGTTGGAAACACCATATATTTT. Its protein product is CATSDPGQVGNTIYF.